This TCR beta chain derives from a study of cytomegalovirus exposure and HLA in healthy donors. Points on this clone: Its antigen is currently unknown.

The PCR had 60 Vbeta and 13 Jbeta primers. Generated by immunoSEQ multiplex PCR, the TCRdb table keeps only in-frame clones and is missing some. The data hold 110,000 to 150,000 clones, with about two thirds observed a single time. Points from the study as a whole: Per a prior analysis, the majority of TCR beta V segments were productive roughly 87% or roughly 30% of the time. Among donors in an Asian-associated ancestry cluster, a later analysis reportedly found fewer N-insertions than the approximately 670-donor mean. In a later analysis, V- and J-gene trimming of beta chains associated with a DCLRE1C missense variant, replicated independently.

The germline V gene encodes CDR1 LNHDA and CDR2 SQIVND (reference sequence). The CDR3 extends over 14 amino acids. Trimming stripped 2 bases from V and 10 bases from J, with 14 bases between. The sample consisted of PBMCs. The chain employs TRBV19 and TRBJ1-4; D may be TRBD1 (6 bases). This TCR came from a man in his forties or fifties in good health and CMV-seronegative. The CDR3 nucleotides read TGTGCCAGTAGTATACTTGGAGGGGGGGGAAAACTGTTTTTT. Protein: CASSILGGGGKLFF.